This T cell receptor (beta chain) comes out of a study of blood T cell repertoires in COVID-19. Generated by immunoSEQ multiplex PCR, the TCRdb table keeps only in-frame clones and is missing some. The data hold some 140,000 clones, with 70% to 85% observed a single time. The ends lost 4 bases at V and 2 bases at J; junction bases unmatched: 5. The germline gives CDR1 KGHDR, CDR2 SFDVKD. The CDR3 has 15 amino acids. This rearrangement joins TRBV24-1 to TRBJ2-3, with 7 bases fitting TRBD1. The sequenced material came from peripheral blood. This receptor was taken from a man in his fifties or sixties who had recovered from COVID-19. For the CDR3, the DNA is TGTGCCACCAGTGACTGGGGACAGCACACAGATACGCAGTATTTT. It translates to CATSDWGQHTDTQYF.